Shown below are 5 T cell receptor beta chains from a single sample sequenced in a study of Graves' ophthalmopathy and Graves' hyperthyroidism. Investigators amplified TCR beta CDR3 regions from RNA transcripts. Second-round multiplex PCR came after a first-round RT-PCR that employed HTBI primers. A single record per CDR3 protein comes from TCRdb applying MiXCR to the multiplex PCR reads. The data contain over a million distinct CDR3 sequences, roughly two fifths of them singletons. The sample consisted of peripheral blood or thyroid tissue (not recorded which). The receptor set was obtained from an adult man with Graves' hyperthyroidism.

The J gene is TRBJ2-7, the V gene TRBV5-6; D not resolved. With 8 bases removed from V and 2 bases from J, the gap between germline ends came to 8 bases. Germline V gives CDR1 SGHDT, CDR2 YYEEEE. The CDR3 has 11 residues. The CDR3: CARRTTYEQYF. The CDR3 DNA reads TGTGCCAGGAGAACGACCTACGAGCAGTACTTC.

The chain carries TRBV15 and TRBJ2-7; D possibly uses TRBD1 or TRBD2 (6 bases each). Trimming shortened V by 1 base and J by 0 bases, and 13 bases separated the two germline ends. CDR1 is LNHNV and CDR2 is YYDKDF in the germline V gene (reference sequence). This CDR3 spans 16 amino acids. CDR3 sequence reads: CATSRGGGGSSYEQYF. The CDR3 DNA is TGTGCCACCAGCAGAGGTGGAGGGGGAAGCTCCTACGAGCAGTACTTC.

The chain employs TRBV2 and TRBJ1-5; D remains unclear. Germline values: CDR1 SNHLY, CDR2 FYNNEI. This CDR3 is built from 13 residues. With 7 bases removed from V and 5 bases from J, the gap between germline ends came to 12 bases. CDR3 DNA sequence: TGTGCCAGCAACAGACACGGAGATCAGCCCCAGCATTTT. Its protein is CASNRHGDQPQHF.

This clonotype was counted ten times or more. This chain links TRBV19 with TRBJ1-1; no clear D. Trimming left V 3 bases short and J 1 base short, with 12 bases between. In germline, CDR1 is LNHDA, CDR2 SQIVND (reference sequence). This CDR3 spans 15 amino acids. The CDR3 reads CASSILWQKNTEAFF. The CDR3 DNA reads TGTGCCAGTAGTATTTTGTGGCAGAAGAACACTGAAGCTTTCTTT. The full variable domain, in which reference TRBV19 and TRBJ1-1 provide the parts outside the CDR3, is DGGITQSPKYLFRKEGQNVTLSCEQNLNHDAMYWYRQDPGQGLRLIYYSQIVNDFQKGDIAEGYSVSREKKESFPLTVTSAQKNPTAFYLCASSILWQKNTEAFFGQGTRLTVV.

This clonotype has ten or more counts. The chain uses TRBV20-1 and TRBJ2-5, with D perhaps TRBD2 (7 bases). Trimming left V 6 bases short and J 3 bases short, with 14 bases between. This CDR3 region has 13 residues. Looked up from germline, CDR1 is DFQATT and CDR2 is SNEGSKA (reference sequence). The CDR3 region is CSADGGLEETQYF. The CDR3 nucleotides read TGCAGTGCCGACGGGGGGCTAGAAGAGACCCAGTACTTC.